These T cell receptor beta chains were read from a single sample in a study of technical replicates of blood from several donors. Generated by immunoSEQ multiplex PCR, the TCRdb table keeps only in-frame clones and is missing some. The sample shows 60,000 to 80,000 clones, approximately 89% of them seen only once. Sample: PBMCs. These receptor sequences come from a human donor in good health. Some clones in this sample may be carry-over from other donors' samples. CDR3s include the opening cysteine and the closing phenylalanine or tryptophan. Each record gives: CDR3 DNA, CDR3 protein, V gene, D gene, clone size, J gene. D genes are given only for firm matches. Where a row states a size, it is once, few, many or the class of an expanded clone; other rows omit it.

TGTGCCATCACCGAGAAAGTCACCGCTTATAGCAATCAGCCCCAGCATTTT CAITEKVTAYSNQPQHF TRBV9 - - TRBJ1-5
TGTGCCAGCAGTTACCCAGATACGGGTGGCTACACCTTC CASSYPDTGGYTF TRBV6-5 - - TRBJ1-2
TGTGCCAGCAGCTTGCCGGCTAGCGGGAGGTGGGAAAACATTCAGTACTTC CASSLPASGRWENIQYF TRBV5-8 TRBD2 - TRBJ2-4
TGTGCCAGCAGCTTGGGTTCAGGTACCTACGAGCAGTACTTC CASSLGSGTYEQYF TRBV5-8 - once TRBJ2-7
TGTGCCAGCAGCCGCGGGGAGACCCAGTACTTC CASSRGETQYF TRBV9 - - TRBJ2-5
TGTGCCAGCAGCTTCCCACAGGGACGGGATGAAAAACTGTTTTTT CASSFPQGRDEKLFF TRBV7-9 - once TRBJ1-4
TGTGCCAGCAGCTTACCGGGTAGCAATCAGCCCCAGCATTTT CASSLPGSNQPQHF TRBV7-2 - once TRBJ1-5
TGCGCCAGCAGCACCGGACAGGCTAACACTGAAGCTTTCTTT CASSTGQANTEAFF TRBV5-1 TRBD1 - TRBJ1-1
TGTGCCAGCTCACCAGCCCTTAGCCCGATCCTGTCCTACAATGAGCAGTTCTTC CASSPALSPILSYNEQFF TRBV18 - once TRBJ2-1
TGTGCCAGCAGCGCCTTCCCGACGGAGGATAATGAAAAACTGTTTTTT CASSAFPTEDNEKLFF TRBV9 - - TRBJ1-4